Below, one T cell receptor (beta chain) is given with its context. Its antigen remains unknown. This entry belongs to a study of shared clonotypes between healthy human individuals. The donor cohort consisted entirely of Caucasian adults residing in Nashville, Tennessee. The CDR3 loop spans 17 amino acids. V was cut by 0 bases and J by 1 base, with 13 bases left in between. From germline, CDR1 is LNHNV and CDR2 YYDKDF (reference sequence). Clones were sequenced by immunoSEQ multiplex PCR, and TCRdb holds only the in-frame ones, with some missing. Among around 690,000 clones listed, about nine tenths were seen once. Study-wide results and limits: A handful of donors showed sharing of 4.5% to 5% of naive CD4 clonotypes. Across subsets, estimated richness was generally greater for naive than for memory populations. The small donor group covered limited genetic and exposure diversity.

The source of this sequence is a man younger than 35 in good health. Some clones in this sample may be carry-over from other donors' samples. The chain joins TRBV15 to TRBJ1-5; D gene unclear. Material for sequencing was memory CD8+ T cells from PBMCs. Indicated subset: CD45RO+ cells pooled with CCR7-negative TemRA cells. Here the CDR3 DNA reads TGTGCCACCAGCAGAGATAAGGGAAGTTGGAGCAATCAGCCCCAGCATTTT. Amino acids: CATSRDKGSWSNQPQHF. Looking up the rest from reference TRBV15 and TRBJ1-5 gives the full variable domain: DAMVIQNPRYQVTQFGKPVTLSCSQTLNHNVMYWYQQKSSQAPKLLFHYYDKDFNNEADTPDNFQSRRPNTSFCFLDIRSPGLGDTAMYLCATSRDKGSWSNQPQHFGDGTRLSIL.